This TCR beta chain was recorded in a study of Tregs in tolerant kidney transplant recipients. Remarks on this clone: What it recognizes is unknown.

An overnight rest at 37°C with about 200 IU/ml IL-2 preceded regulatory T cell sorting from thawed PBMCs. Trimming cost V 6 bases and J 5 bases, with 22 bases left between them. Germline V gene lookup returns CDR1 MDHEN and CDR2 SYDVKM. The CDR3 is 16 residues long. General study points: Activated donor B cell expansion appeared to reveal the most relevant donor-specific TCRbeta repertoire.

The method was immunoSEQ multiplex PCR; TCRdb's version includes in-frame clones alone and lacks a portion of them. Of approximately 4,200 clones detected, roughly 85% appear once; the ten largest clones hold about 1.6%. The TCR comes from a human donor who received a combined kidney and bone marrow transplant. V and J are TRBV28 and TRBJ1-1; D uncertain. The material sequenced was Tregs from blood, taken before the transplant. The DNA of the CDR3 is TGTGCCAGCAGCCGCCTGACCCGCGGGGAGAGAACTGAAGCTTTCTTT. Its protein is CASSRLTRGERTEAFF.